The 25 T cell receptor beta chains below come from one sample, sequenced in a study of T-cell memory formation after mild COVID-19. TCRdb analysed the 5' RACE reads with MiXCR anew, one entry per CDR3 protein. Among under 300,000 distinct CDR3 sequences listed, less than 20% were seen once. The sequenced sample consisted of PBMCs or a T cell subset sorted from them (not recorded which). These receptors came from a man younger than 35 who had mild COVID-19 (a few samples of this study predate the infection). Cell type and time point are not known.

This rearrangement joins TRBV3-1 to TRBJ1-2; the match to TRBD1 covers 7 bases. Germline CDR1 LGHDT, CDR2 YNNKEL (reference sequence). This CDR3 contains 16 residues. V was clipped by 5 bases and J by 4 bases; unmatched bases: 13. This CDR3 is CASSTIRGSGVYGYTF. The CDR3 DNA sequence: TGTGCCAGCAGCACCATCAGGGGGTCCGGGGTCTATGGCTACACCTTC.

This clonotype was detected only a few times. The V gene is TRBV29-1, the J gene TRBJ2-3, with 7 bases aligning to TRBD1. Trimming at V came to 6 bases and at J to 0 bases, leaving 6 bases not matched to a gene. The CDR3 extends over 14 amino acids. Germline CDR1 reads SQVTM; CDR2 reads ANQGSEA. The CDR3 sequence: CSVGQVVSTDTQYF. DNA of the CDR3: TGCAGCGTCGGACAGGTTGTAAGCACAGATACGCAGTATTTT.

This chain's CDR3 is CASSLGPSGSSSYNEQFF. CDR3 nucleotides: TGTGCCAGCAGCTTAGGCCCTAGCGGGTCGAGCTCCTACAATGAGCAGTTCTTC. The chain joins TRBV11-2 to TRBJ2-1, with 8 nucleotides matching TRBD2. V lost 1 base, J lost 0 bases, and 8 bases stayed unmatched. Germline values: CDR1 SGHAT, CDR2 FQNNGV. The CDR3 contains 18 residues.

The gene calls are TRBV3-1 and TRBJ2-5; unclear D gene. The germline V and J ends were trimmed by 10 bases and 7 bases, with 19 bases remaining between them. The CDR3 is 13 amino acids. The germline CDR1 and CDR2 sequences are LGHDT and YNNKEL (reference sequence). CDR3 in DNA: TGTGCCACCTACACGCCGATAACCGGGACCCAGTACTTC. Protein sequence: CATYTPITGTQYF.

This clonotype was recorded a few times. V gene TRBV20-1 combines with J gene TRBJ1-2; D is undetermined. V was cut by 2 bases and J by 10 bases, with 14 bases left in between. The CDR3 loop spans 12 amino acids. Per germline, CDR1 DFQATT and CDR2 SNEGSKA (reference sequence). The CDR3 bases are TGCAGTGCTAGATTTGAGGGATGGGACTACACCTTC. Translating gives CSARFEGWDYTF.

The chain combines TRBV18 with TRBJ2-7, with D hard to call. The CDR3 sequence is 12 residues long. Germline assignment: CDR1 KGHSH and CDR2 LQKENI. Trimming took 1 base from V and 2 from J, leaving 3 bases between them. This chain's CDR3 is CASSPQTYEQYF. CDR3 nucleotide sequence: TGTGCCAGCTCACCACAGACCTACGAGCAGTACTTC.

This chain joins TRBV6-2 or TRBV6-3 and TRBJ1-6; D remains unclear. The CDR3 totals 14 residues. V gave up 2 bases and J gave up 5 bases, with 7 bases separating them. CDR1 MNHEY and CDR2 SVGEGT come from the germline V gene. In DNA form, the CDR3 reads TGTGCCAGCAGTTACGCGGGAAATAATTCACCCCTCCACTTT. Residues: CASSYAGNNSPLHF.

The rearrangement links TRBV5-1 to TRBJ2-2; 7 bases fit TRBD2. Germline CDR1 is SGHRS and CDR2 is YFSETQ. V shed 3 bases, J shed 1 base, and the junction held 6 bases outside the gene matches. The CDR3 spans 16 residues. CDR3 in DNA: TGCGCCAGCAGCTCCCACGGGGGGTTGAACACCGGGGAGCTGTTTTTT. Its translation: CASSSHGGLNTGELFF.

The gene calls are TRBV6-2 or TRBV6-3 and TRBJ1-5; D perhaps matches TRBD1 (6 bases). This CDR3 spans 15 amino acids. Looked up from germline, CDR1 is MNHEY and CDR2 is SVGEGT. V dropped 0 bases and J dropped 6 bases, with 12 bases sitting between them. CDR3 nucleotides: TGTGCCAGCAGTTACTCCCAGAGGGGGTTTCAGCCCCAGCATTTT. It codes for CASSYSQRGFQPQHF.

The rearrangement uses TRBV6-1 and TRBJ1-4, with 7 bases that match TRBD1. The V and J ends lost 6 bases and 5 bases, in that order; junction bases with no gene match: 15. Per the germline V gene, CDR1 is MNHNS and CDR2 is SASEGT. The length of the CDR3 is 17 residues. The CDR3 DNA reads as TGTGCCAGCAGGAAAGACAGGGTCAGTAGGGTAAATGAAAAACTGTTTTTT. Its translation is CASRKDRVSRVNEKLFF.

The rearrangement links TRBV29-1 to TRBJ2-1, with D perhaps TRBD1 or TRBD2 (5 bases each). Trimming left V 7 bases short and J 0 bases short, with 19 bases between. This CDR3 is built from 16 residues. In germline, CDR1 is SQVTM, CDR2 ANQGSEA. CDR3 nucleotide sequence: TGCAGCGGCCTTTTCAACGGGGCATCCTCCTACAATGAGCAGTTCTTC. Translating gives CSGLFNGASSYNEQFF.

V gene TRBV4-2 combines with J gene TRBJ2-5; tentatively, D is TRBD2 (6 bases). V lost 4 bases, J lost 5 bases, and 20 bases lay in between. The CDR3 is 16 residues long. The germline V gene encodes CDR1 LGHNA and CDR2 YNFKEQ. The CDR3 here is CASSLGGTDPGETQYF. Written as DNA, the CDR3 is TGTGCCAGCAGCCTGGGGGGAACGGATCCAGGGGAGACCCAGTACTTC.

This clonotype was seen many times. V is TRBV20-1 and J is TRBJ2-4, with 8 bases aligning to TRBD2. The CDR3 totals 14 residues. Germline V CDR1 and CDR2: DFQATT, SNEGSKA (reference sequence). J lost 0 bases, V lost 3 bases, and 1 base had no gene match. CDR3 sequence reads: CSASGGVAKNIQYF. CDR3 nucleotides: TGCAGTGCTAGCGGGGGGGTAGCCAAAAACATTCAGTACTTC.

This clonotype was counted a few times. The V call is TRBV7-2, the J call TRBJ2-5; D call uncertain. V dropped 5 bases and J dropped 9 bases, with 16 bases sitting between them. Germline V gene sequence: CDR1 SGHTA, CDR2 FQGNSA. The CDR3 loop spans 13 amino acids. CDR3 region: CASSRGRWDAQYF. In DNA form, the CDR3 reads TGTGCCAGCAGCCGTGGACGGTGGGATGCCCAGTACTTC.

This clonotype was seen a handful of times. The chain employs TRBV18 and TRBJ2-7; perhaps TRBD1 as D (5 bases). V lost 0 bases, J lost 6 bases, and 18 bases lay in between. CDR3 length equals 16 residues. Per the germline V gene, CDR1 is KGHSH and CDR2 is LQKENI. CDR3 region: CASSPPSGREKGEQYF. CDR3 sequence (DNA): TGTGCCAGCTCACCACCCTCAGGCAGGGAAAAAGGCGAGCAGTACTTC.

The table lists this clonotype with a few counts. The CDR3 sequence: CASSQGGRTGALNTEAFF. As DNA, the CDR3 is TGCGCCAGCAGCCAAGGGGGCCGGACAGGGGCCCTAAACACTGAAGCTTTCTTT. V usage is TRBV4-1 and J usage is TRBJ1-1; 9 bases are shared with TRBD1. Germline CDR1 is MGHRA and CDR2 is YSYEKL. The CDR3 has 18 amino acids. V lost 1 base, J lost 2 bases, and 11 bases stayed unmatched.

The CDR3 here is CASSLTGTTAGELFF. In nucleotides, the CDR3 is TGTGCCAGCAGCCTAACCGGGACTACGGCCGGGGAGCTGTTTTTT. V gene TRBV11-3 combines with J gene TRBJ2-2, with 7 positions matching TRBD2. The CDR3 contains 15 residues. The V gene's germline CDR1 is SGHNT and CDR2 YENEEA. J was trimmed by 6 bases and V by 5 bases; bases with no gene match: 9.

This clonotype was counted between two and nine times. CDR3 nucleotide sequence: TGTGCCAGCAGCCAAGCTGGGCGGGGGTACTATGGCTACACCTTC. Translation: CASSQAGRGYYGYTF. The chain has TRBV4-2 and TRBJ1-2; tentatively, D is TRBD1 (5 bases). Trimming pared 1 base from V and 3 bases from J, leaving 12 bases between. The germline gives CDR1 LGHNA, CDR2 YNFKEQ. The CDR3 spans 15 residues.

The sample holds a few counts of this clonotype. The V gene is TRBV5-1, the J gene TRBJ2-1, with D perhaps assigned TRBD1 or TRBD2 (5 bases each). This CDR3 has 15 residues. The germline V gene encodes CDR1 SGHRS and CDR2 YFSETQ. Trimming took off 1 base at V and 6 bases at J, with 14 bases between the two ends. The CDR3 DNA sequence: TGCGCCAGCAGCTTGCAGGTTGGGACCACCAATGAGCAGTTCTTC. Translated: CASSLQVGTTNEQFF.

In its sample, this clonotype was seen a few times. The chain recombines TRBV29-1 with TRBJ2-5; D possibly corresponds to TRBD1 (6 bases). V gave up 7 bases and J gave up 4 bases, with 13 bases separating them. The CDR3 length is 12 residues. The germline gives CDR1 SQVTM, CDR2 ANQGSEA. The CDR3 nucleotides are TGCAGCGCACAGGGTTTTTCAGAGACCCAGTACTTC. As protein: CSAQGFSETQYF. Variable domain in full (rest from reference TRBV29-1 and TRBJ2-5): SAVISQKPSRDICQRGTSLTIQCQVDSQVTMMFWYRQQPGQSLTLIATANQGSEATYESGFVIDKFPISRPNLTFSTLTVSNMSPEDSSIYLCSAQGFSETQYFGPGTRLLVL.

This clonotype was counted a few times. The CDR3 DNA reads TGCGCCAGCAGCTTGGCCAAAGCCGCCCCGGAGACCCAGTACTTC. The encoded protein is CASSLAKAAPETQYF. The chain is built from TRBV5-1 and TRBJ2-5; D is undetermined. The CDR3 length is 15 residues. In germline, CDR1 is SGHRS, CDR2 YFSETQ. Trimming stripped 0 bases from V and 5 bases from J, with 14 bases between.

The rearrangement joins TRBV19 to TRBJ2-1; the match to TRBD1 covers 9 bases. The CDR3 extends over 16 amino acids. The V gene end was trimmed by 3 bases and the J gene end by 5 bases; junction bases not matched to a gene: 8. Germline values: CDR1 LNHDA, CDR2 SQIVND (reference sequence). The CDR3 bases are TGTGCCAGTAGTATCAGGACCGGGACAGGGAACAATGAGCAGTTCTTC. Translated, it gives CASSIRTGTGNNEQFF.

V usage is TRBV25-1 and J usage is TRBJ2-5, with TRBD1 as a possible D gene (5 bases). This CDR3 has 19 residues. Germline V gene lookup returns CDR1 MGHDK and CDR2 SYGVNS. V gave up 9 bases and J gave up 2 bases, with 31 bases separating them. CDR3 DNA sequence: TGTGCCAGTCCTTCCGGGCTCCTAAAGGGGCATCCGTTGCAAGAGACCCAGTACTTC. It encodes CASPSGLLKGHPLQETQYF.

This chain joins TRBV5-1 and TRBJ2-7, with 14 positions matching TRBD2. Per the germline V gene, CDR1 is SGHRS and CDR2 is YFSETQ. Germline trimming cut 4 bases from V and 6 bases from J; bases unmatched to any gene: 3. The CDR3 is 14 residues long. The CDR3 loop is CASSPGTSGGEQYV. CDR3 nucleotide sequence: TGCGCCAGCAGCCCCGGGACTAGCGGGGGCGAGCAGTACGTC.

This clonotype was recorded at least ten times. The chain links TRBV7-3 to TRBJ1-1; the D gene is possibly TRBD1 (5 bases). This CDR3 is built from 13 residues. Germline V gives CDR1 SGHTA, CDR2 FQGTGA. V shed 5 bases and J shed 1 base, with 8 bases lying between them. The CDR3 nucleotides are TGTGCCAGCAGCGCTCAGGGGAACACTGAAGCTTTCTTT. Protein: CASSAQGNTEAFF. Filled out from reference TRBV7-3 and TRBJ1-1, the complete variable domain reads GAGVSQTPSNKVTEKGKYVELRCDPISGHTALYWYRQSLGQGPEFLIYFQGTGAADDSGLPNDRFFAVRPEGSVSTLKIQRTERGDSAVYLCASSAQGNTEAFFGQGTRLTVV.